These T cell receptor beta chains were read from a single sample in a study of OX40 agonist ivuxolimab in advanced cancers. Assay: immunoSEQ multiplex PCR; the TCRdb copy retains only in-frame clones and omits some. The sample has about 54,000 clones; just over 90% are singletons. The sample in question was CD4+ or CD8+ T cells sorted from blood, obtained in a trial of the OX40 agonist ivuxolimab. The receptors here all came from an adult with an advanced solid tumor such as melanoma, head and neck, liver or kidney cancer. Each CDR3 is given with its conserved first and last residue. D genes are given only for firm matches. Some rows have no size entry. The others give once, few or many, or a class for an expanded clone.

14,TRBJ1-5,TRBV19,NA,NA,TGTGCCAGTAGTAGTCCTGGGGTGGATCAGCCCCAGCATTTT,CASSSPGVDQPQHF
13,TRBJ1-1,TRBV5-4,TRBD1,NA,TGTGCCAGCAGCTCAGACAGGGCGGCAACGGCTTTCTTT,CASSSDRAATAFF
16,TRBJ1-1,TRBV5-1,TRBD1,NA,TGCGCCAGCAGCTTTGGGACAGCGTTCATGAACACTGAAGCTTTCTTT,CASSFGTAFMNTEAFF
13,TRBJ1-2,TRBV18,NA,NA,TGTGCCAGCTCACCAGGGGGTGTCGATGGCTACACCTTC,CASSPGGVDGYTF
15,TRBJ2-3,TRBV2,TRBD2,NA,TGTGCCAGCAGCCCGACTAGCGGGGGGGTGGATACGCAGTATTTT,CASSPTSGGVDTQYF
14,TRBJ1-4,TRBV11-2,NA,NA,TGTGCCAGCAGCTTTTACGCCGGAGGTGAAAAACTGTTTTTT,CASSFYAGGEKLFF
15,TRBJ1-2,TRBV6-6,TRBD1,NA,TGTGCCAGCAGTTACCACCTATTCGGGACAGGGGGCTACACCTTC,CASSYHLFGTGGYTF
16,TRBJ2-3,TRBV9,TRBD2,NA,TGTGCCAGCAGCAGGACTAGCGGGAGATCCGCAGATACGCAGTATTTT,CASSRTSGRSADTQYF
13,TRBJ2-5,TRBV2,NA,once,TGTGCCAGCAGTGAAGTTGGCCAGGGGACCCAGTACTTC,CASSEVGQGTQYF
13,TRBJ1-2,TRBV2,NA,NA,TGTGCCAGCAGTGGGCGGGCATATGGTGGCTACACCTTC,CASSGRAYGGYTF
14,TRBJ1-1,TRBV5-5,TRBD1,once,TGTGCCAGCAGCCAGGGACAGCCGAACACTGAAGCTTTCTTT,CASSQGQPNTEAFF
13,TRBJ2-7,TRBV19,NA,NA,TGTGCCAGTAGTACCTCAGGGTCCTACGAGCAGTACTTC,CASSTSGSYEQYF
15,TRBJ2-5,TRBV28,TRBD2,NA,TGTGCCAGCAGTTCCCTGAGTGCGGGAGGAGAGACCCAGTACTTC,CASSSLSAGGETQYF
12,TRBJ2-7,TRBV5-6,TRBD1,NA,TGTGCCAGCAGCTTGTGGGGGACAGGGAGGTACTTC,CASSLWGTGRYF
12,TRBJ1-1,TRBV7-9,NA,NA,TGTGCCAGCAGCTCCGTATCCACTGAAGCTTTCTTT,CASSSVSTEAFF
18,TRBJ2-5,TRBV5-4,TRBD2,NA,TGTGCCAGCAGCTCTACTTCCGGGCTAGCGGGGGGGCAAGAGACCCAGTACTTC,CASSSTSGLAGGQETQYF
11,TRBJ1-1,TRBV5-6,NA,few,TGTGCCAGCAGCTTGGAGGCTGAAGCTTTCTTT,CASSLEAEAFF
14,TRBJ1-1,TRBV13,NA,once,TGTGCCAGCACAGGGGAGCGGGGGAACACTGAAGCTTTCTTT,CASTGERGNTEAFF
15,TRBJ2-5,TRBV11-2,NA,NA,TGTGCCAGCAGCTTAGAATTCTACCTCCAAGAGACCCAGTACTTC,CASSLEFYLQETQYF
16,TRBJ2-1,TRBV5-1,TRBD2,NA,TGCGCCAGCAGTTTTGGACTAGCGGGGGGGTACAATGAGCAGTTCTTC,CASSFGLAGGYNEQFF
12,TRBJ2-2,TRBV9,NA,NA,TGTGCCAGCAGCGTCTACACCGGGGAGCTGTTTTTT,CASSVYTGELFF
11,TRBJ1-2,TRBV4-1,NA,NA,TGCGCCAGCGGTACTAGTCGTGGCTACACCTTC,CASGTSRGYTF
13,TRBJ2-1,TRBV7-2,NA,NA,TGTGCCAGCAGAACAGGAATTTACAATGAGCAGTTCTTC,CASRTGIYNEQFF
14,TRBJ2-1,TRBV6-1,NA,NA,TGTGCCAGCACCCGGACGGACGGATACAATGAGCAGTTCTTC,CASTRTDGYNEQFF
13,TRBJ1-1,TRBV19,NA,NA,TGTGCCAGTAGTACCCGAATCGTCACTGAAGCTTTCTTT,CASSTRIVTEAFF
19,TRBJ2-5,TRBV6-4,TRBD2,NA,TGTGCCAGCAGTGACGAGGGAGAGACTAGCGGGGCCGATCGGGAGACCCAGTACTTC,CASSDEGETSGADRETQYF
15,TRBJ2-1,TRBV6-6,TRBD1,NA,TGTGCCAGCACCGACGGACAGGGGGCGGGCAATGAGCAGTTCTTC,CASTDGQGAGNEQFF
14,TRBJ2-7,TRBV5-1,NA,once,TGCGCCAGCAGCTTGGGTAGCGGACCCTTCGAGCAGTACTTC,CASSLGSGPFEQYF
15,TRBJ2-1,TRBV6-5,NA,NA,TGTGCCAGCAGGCGAAGGAGCGGGTCCTACAATGAGCAGTTCTTC,CASRRRSGSYNEQFF
15,TRBJ2-1,TRBV29-1,NA,NA,TGCAGCGTTGAAGACCGAGGGTCGTCCTACAATGAGCAGTTCTTC,CSVEDRGSSYNEQFF
13,TRBJ1-1,TRBV15,NA,NA,TGTGCCACCAGCACCAACGGCGGAGGGGAAGCTTTCTTT,CATSTNGGGEAFF
16,TRBJ1-1,TRBV7-9,TRBD1,NA,TGTGCCAGCAGCTTGGGGACAGGGGCGCCGGGGACTGAAGCTTTCTTT,CASSLGTGAPGTEAFF
10,TRBJ2-7,TRBV20-1,NA,NA,TGCAGTGGGGGGGAAGGCGAGCAGTACTTC,CSGGEGEQYF
18,TRBJ1-5,TRBV19,NA,NA,TGTGCCAGTAGTCCCTTCGGACTCAGGGGTCCAAGCAATCAGCCCCAGCATTTT,CASSPFGLRGPSNQPQHF
15,TRBJ2-7,TRBV5-4,TRBD1,NA,TGTGCCAGCAGCCCCCGGGACAGGGTTGTCCACGAGCAGTACTTC,CASSPRDRVVHEQYF
15,TRBJ1-1,TRBV11-1,NA,NA,TGTGCCAGCATATACCCCTCTGGGGCGAACACTGAAGCTTTCTTT,CASIYPSGANTEAFF
17,TRBJ2-2,TRBV27,NA,NA,TGTGCCAGCAGTTTATTGGTTTGGCCGGCGAACACCGGGGAGCTGTTTTTT,CASSLLVWPANTGELFF
14,TRBJ2-4,TRBV18,TRBD1,NA,TGTGCCAGCTCACCACGAGGGGGCAGGGACATTCAGTACTTC,CASSPRGGRDIQYF
15,TRBJ1-6,TRBV5-6,NA,NA,TGTGCCAGCACCCAGATAGGACAGACAAATTCACCCCTCCACTTT,CASTQIGQTNSPLHF
11,TRBJ2-7,TRBV5-1,NA,NA,TGCGCCAGCAGCTTCCAGTACGAGCAGTACTTC,CASSFQYEQYF
15,TRBJ2-7,TRBV27,NA,NA,TGTGCCAGCAGTTTACGACTTACGAGCTCCTACGAGCAGTACTTC,CASSLRLTSSYEQYF
15,TRBJ2-4,TRBV6-1,NA,NA,TGTGCCAGCAGTGAACTACAGGCCCGGCGGTACATTCAGTACTTC,CASSELQARRYIQYF
15,TRBJ2-5,TRBV5-1,TRBD1,NA,TGCGCCAGCAGGCCCGGGACAGACACCAAAGAGACCCAGTACTTC,CASRPGTDTKETQYF
14,TRBJ1-5,TRBV2,TRBD1,NA,TGTGCCAGCACCCAGACAGGGTTGGGACAGCCCCAGCATTTT,CASTQTGLGQPQHF
16,TRBJ2-1,TRBV9,TRBD2,NA,TGTGCCAGCAGCGTAGGGGTGGCTAGCGGGATACGAGAGCAGTTCTTC,CASSVGVASGIREQFF
16,TRBJ2-2,TRBV27,NA,NA,TGTGCCAGCAGTACCCCCCCGGGGGCGAACACCGGGGAGCTGTTTTTT,CASSTPPGANTGELFF
16,TRBJ2-3,TRBV6-5,NA,NA,TGTGCCAGCAGTTACAGGCCTCAAGGGGAGACAGATACGCAGTATTTT,CASSYRPQGETDTQYF